This T cell receptor beta chain came from a study of blood T cell repertoires in COVID-19. Study-level background: Samples came from the United States, Italy and Spain, spanning acute and convalescent COVID-19.

Deletions cut 3 bases from V and 0 bases from J, with 13 bases between. CDR1 SGDLS and CDR2 YYNGEE come from the germline V gene. The CDR3 runs 16 residues. Per the original methods: Amplification of reference gene primers provided the estimated nucleated cell counts. The table came from immunoSEQ multiplex PCR; TCRdb's copy has only in-frame clones and leaves some out. That table gives V, J and clone size, and the DNA gave D and trimming. This table holds around 70,000 clones, 80% to 90% found once. This receptor was identified in a woman in her sixties or seventies with acute or convalescent COVID-19. The sample comprised peripheral blood. The rearrangement links TRBV9 to TRBJ1-3; D call uncertain. In DNA, the CDR3 is TGTGCCAGCAGCGCGGAGGTCTCGTCCTCTGGAAACACCATATATTTT. This codes for CASSAEVSSSGNTIYF.